The source of this T cell receptor (beta chain) is a study of blood T cell repertoires in COVID-19. This clone has only a few counts. Under the authors' procedure: By means of reference gene primer amplification, nucleated cell counts were estimated. Measured with immunoSEQ multiplex PCR; TCRdb has only the in-frame clones, and not every one. For V, J and clone size, that table is used; D and trimming come from the DNA. The sample includes roughly 78,000 clones, 75% to 90% of them seen just once. V lost 4 bases, J lost 4 bases, and 14 bases lay in between. The CDR3 covers 16 residues. CDR1 LGHNA and CDR2 YNFKEQ come from the germline V gene.

What was sequenced was peripheral blood. This receptor was taken from a man aged 45-60 years with COVID-19, enrolled during active disease. The chain uses TRBV4-2 and TRBJ2-6; maybe TRBD2 (6 bases). CDR3 protein: CASSLPAGWGANVLTF. CDR3 DNA sequence: TGTGCCAGCAGCCTTCCGGCGGGGTGGGGGGCCAACGTCCTGACTTTC.